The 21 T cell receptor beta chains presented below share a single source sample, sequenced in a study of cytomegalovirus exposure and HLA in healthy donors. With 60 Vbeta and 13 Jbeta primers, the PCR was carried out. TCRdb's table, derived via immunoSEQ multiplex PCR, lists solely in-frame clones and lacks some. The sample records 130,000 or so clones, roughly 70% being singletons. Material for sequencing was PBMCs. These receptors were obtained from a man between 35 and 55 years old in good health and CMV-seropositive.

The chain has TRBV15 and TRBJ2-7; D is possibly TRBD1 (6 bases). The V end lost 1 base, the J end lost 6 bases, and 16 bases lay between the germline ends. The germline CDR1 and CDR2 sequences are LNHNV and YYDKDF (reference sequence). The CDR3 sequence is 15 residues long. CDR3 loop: CATSRAGRGSSEQYF. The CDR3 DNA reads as TGTGCCACCAGCAGAGCCGGTAGGGGGTCGTCCGAGCAGTACTTC. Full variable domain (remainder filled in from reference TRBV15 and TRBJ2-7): DAMVIQNPRYQVTQFGKPVTLSCSQTLNHNVMYWYQQKSSQAPKLLFHYYDKDFNNEADTPDNFQSRRPNTSFCFLDIRSPGLGDTAMYLCATSRAGRGSSEQYFGPGTRLTVT.

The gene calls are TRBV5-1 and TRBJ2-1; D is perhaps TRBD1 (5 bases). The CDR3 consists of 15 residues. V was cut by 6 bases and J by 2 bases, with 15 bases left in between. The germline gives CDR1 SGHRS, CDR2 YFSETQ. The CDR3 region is CASTAQGAAYNEQFF. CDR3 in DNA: TGCGCCAGCACCGCCCAGGGTGCGGCCTACAATGAGCAGTTCTTC.

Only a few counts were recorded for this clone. The CDR3 DNA follows: TGTGCCAGCAGCTTAGCTAGCGGGATCCAAGAGACCCAGTACTTC. It codes for CASSLASGIQETQYF. V gene TRBV7-2 combines with J gene TRBJ2-5; 8 bases are a match to TRBD2. J lost 1 base, V lost 0 bases, and 1 base had no gene match. Per the germline V gene, CDR1 is SGHTA and CDR2 is FQGNSA. CDR3 length equals 15 residues.

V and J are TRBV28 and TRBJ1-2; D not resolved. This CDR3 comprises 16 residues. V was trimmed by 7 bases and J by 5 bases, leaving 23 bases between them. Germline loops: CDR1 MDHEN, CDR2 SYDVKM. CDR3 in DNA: TGTGCCAGCACCCCAGGTGGGCCGCGGGAAGCGTATGGCTACACCTTC. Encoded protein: CASTPGGPREAYGYTF.

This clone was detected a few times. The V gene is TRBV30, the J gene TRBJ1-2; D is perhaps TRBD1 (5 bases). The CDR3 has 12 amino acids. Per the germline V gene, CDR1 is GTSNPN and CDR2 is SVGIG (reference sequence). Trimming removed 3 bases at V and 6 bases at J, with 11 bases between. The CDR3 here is CAWRWGGNGYTF. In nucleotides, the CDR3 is TGTGCCTGGAGGTGGGGCGGGAATGGCTACACCTTC.

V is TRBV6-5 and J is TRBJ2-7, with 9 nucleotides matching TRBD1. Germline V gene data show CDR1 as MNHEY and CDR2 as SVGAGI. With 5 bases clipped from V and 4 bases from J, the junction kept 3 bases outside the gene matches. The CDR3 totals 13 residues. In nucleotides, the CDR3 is TGTGCCAGCAGTGACGGACAGGGGTACGAGCAGTACTTC. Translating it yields CASSDGQGYEQYF.

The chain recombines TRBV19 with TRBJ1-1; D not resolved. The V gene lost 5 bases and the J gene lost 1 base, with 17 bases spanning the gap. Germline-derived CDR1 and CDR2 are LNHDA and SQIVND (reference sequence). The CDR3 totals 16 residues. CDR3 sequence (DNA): TGTGCCAGTAGTCATAGAGGGCCCTGGGAGAACACTGAAGCTTTCTTT. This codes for CASSHRGPWENTEAFF.

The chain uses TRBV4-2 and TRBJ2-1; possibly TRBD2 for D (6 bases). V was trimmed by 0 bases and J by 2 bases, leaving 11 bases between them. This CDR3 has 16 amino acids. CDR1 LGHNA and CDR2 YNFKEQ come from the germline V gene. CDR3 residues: CASSQEGGVAYNEQFF. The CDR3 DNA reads TGTGCCAGCAGCCAAGAGGGCGGGGTGGCCTACAATGAGCAGTTCTTC.

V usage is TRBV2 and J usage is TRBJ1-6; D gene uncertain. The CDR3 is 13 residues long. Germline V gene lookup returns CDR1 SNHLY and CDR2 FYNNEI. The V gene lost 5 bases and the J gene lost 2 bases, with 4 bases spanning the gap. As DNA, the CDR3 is TGTGCCAGCAGTCGTCCCTATAATTCACCCCTCCACTTT. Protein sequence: CASSRPYNSPLHF. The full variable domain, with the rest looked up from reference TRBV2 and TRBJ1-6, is EPEVTQTPSHQVTQMGQEVILRCVPISNHLYFYWYRQILGQKVEFLVSFYNNEISEKSEIFDDQFSVERPDGSNFTLKIRSTKLEDSAMYFCASSRPYNSPLHFGNGTRLTVT.

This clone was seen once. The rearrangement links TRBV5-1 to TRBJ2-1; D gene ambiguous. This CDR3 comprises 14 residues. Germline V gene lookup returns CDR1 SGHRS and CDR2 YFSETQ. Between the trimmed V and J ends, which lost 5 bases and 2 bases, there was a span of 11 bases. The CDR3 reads CASSVTETYNEQFF. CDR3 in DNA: TGCGCCAGCAGTGTAACGGAGACCTACAATGAGCAGTTCTTC.

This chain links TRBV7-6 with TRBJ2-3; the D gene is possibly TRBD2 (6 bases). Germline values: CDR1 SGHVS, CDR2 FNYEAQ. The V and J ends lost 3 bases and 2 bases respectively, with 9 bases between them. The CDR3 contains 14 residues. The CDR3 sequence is CASSLAGSTDTQYF. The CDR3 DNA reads TGTGCCAGCAGCTTGGCGGGGTCCACAGATACGCAGTATTTT.

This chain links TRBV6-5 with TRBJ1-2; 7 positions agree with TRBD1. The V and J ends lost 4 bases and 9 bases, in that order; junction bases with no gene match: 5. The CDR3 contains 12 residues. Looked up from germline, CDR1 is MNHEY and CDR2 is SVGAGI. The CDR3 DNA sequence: TGTGCCAGCAGTTGGGACAGACGAAGCTACACCTTC. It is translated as CASSWDRRSYTF.

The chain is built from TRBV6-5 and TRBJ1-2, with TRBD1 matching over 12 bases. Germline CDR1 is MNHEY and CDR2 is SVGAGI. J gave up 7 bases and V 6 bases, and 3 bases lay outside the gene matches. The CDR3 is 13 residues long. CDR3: CASRGQGASGYTF. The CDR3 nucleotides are TGTGCCAGCAGGGGACAGGGGGCGAGTGGCTACACCTTC.

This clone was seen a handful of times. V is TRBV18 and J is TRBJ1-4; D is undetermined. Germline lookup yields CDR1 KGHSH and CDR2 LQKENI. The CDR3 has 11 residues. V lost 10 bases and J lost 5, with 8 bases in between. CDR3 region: CATTGNEKLFF. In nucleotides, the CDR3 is TGTGCCACTACGGGGAATGAAAAACTGTTTTTT.

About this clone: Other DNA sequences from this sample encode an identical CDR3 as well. The CDR3 bases are TGTGCCAGCAGTCCCCCGGTAGCCTACGAGCAGTACTTC. It is translated as CASSPPVAYEQYF. The V and J genes are TRBV28 and TRBJ2-7, with D unresolved. CDR1 MDHEN and CDR2 SYDVKM come from the germline V gene. V lost 5 bases and J 2 bases, leaving 10 bases between the germline ends. The CDR3 covers 13 residues.

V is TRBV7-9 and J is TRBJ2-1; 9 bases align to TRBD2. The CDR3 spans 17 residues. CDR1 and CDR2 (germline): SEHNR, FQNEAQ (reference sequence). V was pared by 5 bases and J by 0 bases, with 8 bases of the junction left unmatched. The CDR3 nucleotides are TGTGCCAGCAGCCCGAGAGCGGGAGGCCACTCCTACAATGAGCAGTTCTTC. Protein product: CASSPRAGGHSYNEQFF.

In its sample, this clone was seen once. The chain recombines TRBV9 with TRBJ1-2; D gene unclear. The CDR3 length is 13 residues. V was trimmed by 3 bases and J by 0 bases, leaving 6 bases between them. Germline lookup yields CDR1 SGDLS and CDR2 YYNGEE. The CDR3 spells CASSAGANYGYTF. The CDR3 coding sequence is TGTGCCAGCAGCGCGGGAGCTAACTATGGCTACACCTTC.

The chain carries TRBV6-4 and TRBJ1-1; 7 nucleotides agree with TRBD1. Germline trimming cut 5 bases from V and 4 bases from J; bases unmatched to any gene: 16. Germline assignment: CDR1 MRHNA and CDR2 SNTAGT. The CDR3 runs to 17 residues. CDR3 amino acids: CASSFGGGAYPSTEAFF. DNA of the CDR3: TGTGCCAGCAGTTTTGGAGGGGGCGCTTACCCGAGCACTGAAGCTTTCTTT.

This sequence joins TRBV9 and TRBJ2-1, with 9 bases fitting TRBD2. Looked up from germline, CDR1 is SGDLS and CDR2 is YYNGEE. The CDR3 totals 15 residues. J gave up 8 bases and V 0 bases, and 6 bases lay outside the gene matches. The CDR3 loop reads CASSVGTSERYEQFF. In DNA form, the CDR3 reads TGTGCCAGCAGCGTAGGGACTAGCGAAAGGTATGAGCAGTTCTTC. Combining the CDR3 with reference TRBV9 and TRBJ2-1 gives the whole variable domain DSGVTQTPKHLITATGQRVTLRCSPRSGDLSVYWYQQSLDQGLQFLIQYYNGEERAKGNILERFSAQQFPDLHSELNLSSLELGDSALYFCASSVGTSERYEQFFGPGTRLTVL.

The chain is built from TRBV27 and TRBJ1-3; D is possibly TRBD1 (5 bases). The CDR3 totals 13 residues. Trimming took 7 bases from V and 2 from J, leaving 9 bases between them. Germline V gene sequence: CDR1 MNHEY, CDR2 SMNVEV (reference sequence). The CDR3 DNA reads TGTGCCAGCATGGGGGGGGCTGGAAACACCATATATTTT. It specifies CASMGGAGNTIYF.

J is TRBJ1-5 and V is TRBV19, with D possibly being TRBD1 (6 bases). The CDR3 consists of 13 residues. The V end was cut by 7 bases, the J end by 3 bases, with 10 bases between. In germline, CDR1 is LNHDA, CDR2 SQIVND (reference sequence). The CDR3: CASNGQLNQPQHF. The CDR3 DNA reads TGTGCCAGTAATGGACAGCTCAATCAGCCCCAGCATTTT.